The 4 T cell receptor beta chains in this list originate from one sample, sequenced in a study of long-term antiretroviral therapy in people with HIV. Researchers report immunoSEQ v3.0 was run at survey level. The table came from immunoSEQ multiplex PCR; TCRdb's copy has only in-frame clones and leaves some out. The sample lists 31,000 or so clones, around 96% occurring once. The specimen was unsorted PBMCs, collected roughly 6.9 years after starting antiretroviral therapy. Every receptor here comes from a man aged 30-40 years with HIV.

The chain joins TRBV4-3 to TRBJ1-4; tentatively, D is TRBD1 (5 bases). With 0 bases removed from V and 14 bases from J, the gap between germline ends came to 22 bases. CDR1 LGHNA and CDR2 YSLEER come from the germline V gene. The CDR3 is made up of 16 amino acids. The CDR3 DNA follows: TGCGCCAGCAGCCAAGATTTGGGCTCGACCGGGTCAGGGCTGTTTTTT. Translating gives CASSQDLGSTGSGLFF.

CDR3 amino acids: CASSQELGQPQHF. The CDR3 region has the DNA TGCGCCAGCAGCCAAGAGCTCGGTCAGCCCCAGCATTTT. The chain recombines TRBV4-3 with TRBJ1-5; no clear D gene. The germline gives CDR1 LGHNA, CDR2 YSLEER. V lost 0 bases and J 6 bases, leaving 6 bases between the germline ends. The CDR3 is 13 residues long.

The chain has TRBV4-2 and TRBJ1-1, with 10 bases aligning to TRBD1. The CDR3 totals 14 residues. V lost 4 bases, J lost 7 bases, and 6 bases stayed unmatched. The germline V gene encodes CDR1 LGHNA and CDR2 YNFKEQ. CDR3 protein: CASSPTGGPNEAFF. The DNA for the CDR3 is TGTGCCAGCAGCCCGACAGGGGGCCCCAATGAAGCTTTCTTT.

The chain links TRBV9 to TRBJ2-2, with 7 bases fitting TRBD2. Trimming at V came to 1 base and at J to 3 bases, leaving 6 bases not matched to a gene. Germline-derived CDR1 and CDR2 are SGDLS and YYNGEE. The CDR3 has 16 residues. In DNA form, the CDR3 reads TGTGCCAGCAGCGTACCTGCGGGAGCGGACACCGGGGAGCTGTTTTTT. Amino acids: CASSVPAGADTGELFF. Together with reference TRBV9 and TRBJ2-2, the CDR3 gives the full variable domain: DSGVTQTPKHLITATGQRVTLRCSPRSGDLSVYWYQQSLDQGLQFLIQYYNGEERAKGNILERFSAQQFPDLHSELNLSSLELGDSALYFCASSVPAGADTGELFFGEGSRLTVL.